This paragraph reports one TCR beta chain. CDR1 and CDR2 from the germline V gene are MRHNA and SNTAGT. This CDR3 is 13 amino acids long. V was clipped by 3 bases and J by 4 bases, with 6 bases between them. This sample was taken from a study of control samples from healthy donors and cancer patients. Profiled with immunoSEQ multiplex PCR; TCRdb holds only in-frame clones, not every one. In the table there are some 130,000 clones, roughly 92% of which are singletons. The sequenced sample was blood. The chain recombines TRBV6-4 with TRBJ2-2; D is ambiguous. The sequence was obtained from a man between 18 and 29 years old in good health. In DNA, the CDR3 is TGTGCCAGCAGTGAATCGAGCACCGGGGAGCTGTTTTTT. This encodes CASSESSTGELFF.